Below are 19 T cell receptor beta chains sequenced from a single sample in a study of blood T cell repertoires in COVID-19. TCRdb's table, derived via immunoSEQ multiplex PCR, lists solely in-frame clones and lacks some. The repertoire holds fewer than 250,000 clones, with 81% as singletons. Sample: PBMCs or T cells enriched from blood (not recorded which). These receptors all stem from a woman aged 45-59 years with acute COVID-19.

Details on this clone: Relative to the germline gene, one junction end is altered; a read error may explain this. This chain connects TRBV5-1 to TRBJ2-2, with D possibly TRBD2 on 6 matching bases. The length of the CDR3 is 16 residues. Per germline, CDR1 SGHRS and CDR2 YFSETQ. The CDR3 here is CASSLAGEPKTGELFF. The CDR3 DNA sequence: TGCGCCAGCAGCTTGGCGGGGGAGCCGAAGACCGGGGAGCTGTTTTTT.

The gene calls are TRBV7-8 and TRBJ2-3; possibly TRBD1 for D (5 bases). V lost 0 bases and J lost 0, with 10 bases in between. The CDR3 has 16 amino acids. Germline V gene data show CDR1 as SGHVS and CDR2 as FQNEAQ. CDR3 in DNA: TGTGCCAGCAGCTTAGCGCGGACACCCAGCACAGATACGCAGTATTTT. Translating it yields CASSLARTPSTDTQYF.

This chain links TRBV28 with TRBJ1-4, with 9 bases aligning to TRBD1. Trimming cost V 2 bases and J 8 bases; bases outside gene matches: 9. Germline V gives CDR1 MDHEN, CDR2 SYDVKM. The CDR3 contains 16 residues. CDR3 protein: CASSLTNRGRMEKLFF. CDR3 nucleotide sequence: TGTGCCAGCAGTTTAACTAACAGGGGGCGGATGGAAAAACTGTTTTTT.

This clone was detected only once. V usage is TRBV19 and J usage is TRBJ2-7; maybe TRBD1 (6 bases). This CDR3 has 13 amino acids. From germline, CDR1 is LNHDA and CDR2 SQIVND (reference sequence). V dropped 7 bases and J dropped 0 bases, with 10 bases sitting between them. CDR3 sequence reads: CASNTGTSYEQYF. CDR3 nucleotide sequence: TGTGCCAGTAATACAGGGACCTCCTACGAGCAGTACTTC.

The chain links TRBV3-1 (or the pseudogene TRBV3-2) to TRBJ2-7; 10 bases match TRBD1. The germline CDR1 and CDR2 sequences are LGHDT and YNNKEL (reference sequence). The junction had 6 bases not matched to a gene; V was cut back by 4 bases and J by 3 bases. The CDR3 runs 15 residues. The CDR3 DNA sequence: TGTGCCAGCAGCCCCCGGGACAGGGGAGGCTACGAGCAGTACTTC. Protein: CASSPRDRGGYEQYF.

This clone occurred a few times. This rearrangement joins TRBV28 to TRBJ1-2; possibly TRBD1 for D (5 bases). This CDR3 is built from 15 residues. Trimming took off 0 bases at V and 3 bases at J, with 11 bases between the two ends. Germline V gives CDR1 MDHEN, CDR2 SYDVKM. CDR3 nucleotide sequence: TGTGCCAGCAGTTTATGGCAGGGCAACGACTATGGCTACACCTTC. Protein sequence: CASSLWQGNDYGYTF.

V and J are TRBV7-2 and TRBJ2-5, with a possible D match to TRBD1 (7 bases). Between the trimmed V and J ends, which lost 1 base and 4 bases, there was a span of 13 bases. This CDR3 spans 15 amino acids. Germline CDR1 reads SGHTA; CDR2 reads FQGNSA. The CDR3 loop reads CASSLVPGGLETQYF. The CDR3 region has the DNA TGTGCCAGCAGCTTAGTCCCAGGGGGGTTAGAGACCCAGTACTTC. The full variable domain, rest sourced from reference TRBV7-2 and TRBJ2-5, is GAGVSQSPSNKVTEKGKDVELRCDPISGHTALYWYRQSLGQGLEFLIYFQGNSAPDKSGLPSDRFSAERTGGSVSTLTIQRTQQEDSAVYLCASSLVPGGLETQYFGPGTRLLVL.

V gene TRBV18 combines with J gene TRBJ2-7, with 14 bases fitting TRBD2. From germline, CDR1 is KGHSH and CDR2 LQKENI. V dropped 3 bases and J dropped 1; count of bases not matched to a gene: 2. CDR3 length equals 16 residues. DNA of the CDR3: TGTGCCAGCTCACCGGGACTAGCGGGGGCATCCTACGAGCAGTACTTC. Encoded protein: CASSPGLAGASYEQYF.

J is TRBJ2-5 and V is TRBV4-1; TRBD2 matches 14 bases. This CDR3 region has 18 residues. V dropped 5 bases and J dropped 2; count of bases not matched to a gene: 10. Germline V gives CDR1 MGHRA, CDR2 YSYEKL. CDR3 in DNA: TGCGCCAGCAGCAAGGGACTAGCGGGAGCCGGTGGGCAAGAGACCCAGTACTTC. Translation gives CASSKGLAGAGGQETQYF.

This clone was counted at least ten times. This rearrangement joins TRBV6-2 or TRBV6-3 to TRBJ2-7; tentative D call: TRBD2 (6 bases). This CDR3 region has 14 residues. V was shortened by 3 bases and J by 1 base, with 10 bases between the two germline ends. Germline values: CDR1 MNHEY, CDR2 SVGEGT. In nucleotides, the CDR3 is TGTGCCAGCAGTTATGGTAGCGGTTCCTACGAGCAGTACTTC. It is translated as CASSYGSGSYEQYF.

This CDR3 is CASSRGVGNQPQHF. The CDR3, as DNA: TGTGCCAGCAGCCGAGGAGTGGGCAATCAGCCCCAGCATTTT. The genes are TRBV11-2 and TRBJ1-5; D is ambiguous. The CDR3 totals 14 residues. The V gene lost 5 bases and the J gene lost 2 bases, with 10 bases spanning the gap. Germline loops: CDR1 SGHAT, CDR2 FQNNGV.

J is TRBJ2-4 and V is TRBV29-1, with 7 positions matching TRBD1. This CDR3 spans 12 amino acids. Germline trimming cut 6 bases from V and 11 bases from J; bases unmatched to any gene: 10. Germline V gene lookup returns CDR1 SQVTM and CDR2 ANQGSEA. The CDR3 DNA reads as TGCAGCGTGCGGTGGGGACAGCTTTTTCAGTACTTC. Amino acids: CSVRWGQLFQYF.

V usage is TRBV28 and J usage is TRBJ2-7; 7 bases match TRBD1. Losses at the gene ends were 6 bases for V and 3 bases for J; bases not matched to a gene: 17. CDR1 and CDR2 from the germline V gene are MDHEN and SYDVKM. The CDR3 contains 17 residues. The CDR3 DNA sequence: TGTGCCAGCAGACCGATGAAATGGGACAGAACGCACTACGAGCAGTACTTC. It encodes CASRPMKWDRTHYEQYF.

In its sample, this clone was seen once. The V gene is TRBV7-2, the J gene TRBJ2-2; no clear D. Between the trimmed V and J ends, which lost 4 bases and 2 bases, there was a span of 5 bases. Germline CDR1 reads SGHTA; CDR2 reads FQGNSA. This CDR3 comprises 13 residues. CDR3 bases: TGTGCCAGCAGCTCTCCTAACACCGGGGAGCTGTTTTTT. Its protein is CASSSPNTGELFF. The whole variable domain, remainder taken from reference TRBV7-2 and TRBJ2-2, is GAGVSQSPSNKVTEKGKDVELRCDPISGHTALYWYRQSLGQGLEFLIYFQGNSAPDKSGLPSDRFSAERTGGSVSTLTIQRTQQEDSAVYLCASSSPNTGELFFGEGSRLTVL.

The genes are TRBV3-1 (or the pseudogene TRBV3-2) and TRBJ2-1, with D perhaps TRBD1 (5 bases). This CDR3 region has 18 residues. CDR1 is LGHDT, CDR2 YNNKEL, per germline (reference sequence). V lost 1 base and J lost 5, with 21 bases in between. The CDR3, as DNA: TGTGCCAGCAGCCAAGCAAAAACCTACAGGCAATCCAACAATGAGCAGTTCTTC. Translated: CASSQAKTYRQSNNEQFF.

V gene TRBV19 combines with J gene TRBJ2-1; 11 nucleotides align to TRBD1. Per the germline V gene, CDR1 is LNHDA and CDR2 is SQIVND (reference sequence). V lost 3 bases to trimming and J lost 9 bases; unmatched junction nucleotides: 4. This CDR3 region has 14 residues. Here the CDR3 DNA reads TGTGCCAGTAGTATTAGGACAGGGGGCGTTGAGCAGTTCTTC. The encoded protein is CASSIRTGGVEQFF.

The CDR3 bases are TGTGCCAGCAGCTTAGATGGAGGCACTCAAGAGACCCAGTACTTC. This encodes CASSLDGGTQETQYF. V gene TRBV11-3 combines with J gene TRBJ2-5, with D tentatively TRBD2 (5 bases). Germline V CDR1 and CDR2: SGHNT, YENEEA. The length of the CDR3 is 15 residues. With 0 bases removed from V and 2 bases from J, the gap between germline ends came to 10 bases.

The rearrangement links TRBV15 to TRBJ2-1; TRBD2 matches at 8 bases. Germline CDR1 is LNHNV and CDR2 is YYDKDF (reference sequence). The CDR3 length is 18 residues. V was clipped by 1 base and J by 0 bases; unmatched bases: 8. CDR3 bases: TGTGCCACCAGCAGAGTAAAGACTAGCGCAAGCTCCTACAATGAGCAGTTCTTC. As protein: CATSRVKTSASSYNEQFF. The full variable domain, in which reference TRBV15 and TRBJ2-1 provide the parts outside the CDR3, is DAMVIQNPRYQVTQFGKPVTLSCSQTLNHNVMYWYQQKSSQAPKLLFHYYDKDFNNEADTPDNFQSRRPNTSFCFLDIRSPGLGDTAMYLCATSRVKTSASSYNEQFFGPGTRLTVL.

This chain links TRBV18 with TRBJ2-1, with 8 positions matching TRBD2. Germline lookup yields CDR1 KGHSH and CDR2 LQKENI. The length of the CDR3 is 15 residues. J was trimmed by 6 bases and V by 2 bases; bases with no gene match: 6. The CDR3 DNA follows: TGTGCCAGCTCACCAACAGCGGGGGCCACCAATGAGCAGTTCTTC. This sequence encodes CASSPTAGATNEQFF.